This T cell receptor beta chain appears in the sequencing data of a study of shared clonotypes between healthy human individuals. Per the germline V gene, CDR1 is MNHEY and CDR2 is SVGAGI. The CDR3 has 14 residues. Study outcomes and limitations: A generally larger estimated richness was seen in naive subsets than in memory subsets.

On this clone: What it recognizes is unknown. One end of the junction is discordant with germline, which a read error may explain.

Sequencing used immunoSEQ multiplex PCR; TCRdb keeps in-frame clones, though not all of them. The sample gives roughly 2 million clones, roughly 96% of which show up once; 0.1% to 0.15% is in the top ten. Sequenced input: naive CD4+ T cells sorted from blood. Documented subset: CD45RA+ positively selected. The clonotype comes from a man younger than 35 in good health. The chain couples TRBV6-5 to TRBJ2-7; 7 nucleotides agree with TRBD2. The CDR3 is CASSLAGGPYKQYF. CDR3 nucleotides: TGTGCCAGCAGTTTAGCGGGCGGCCCCTACAAGCAGTACTTC.